The clone carrying this T cell receptor (beta chain) was seen only a few times. One end of the junction is discordant with germline, which a read error may explain. The data derive from a study of blood T cell repertoires in COVID-19. Looking at the study overall: Acute and convalescent COVID-19 samples came from the United States, Italy and Spain. The analysed material was cDNA or gDNA that came from T cells, B-cell-depleted T cells, or PBMCs.

The CDR3 sequence is 16 residues long. Germline values: CDR1 SNHLY, CDR2 FYNNEI. Original methodology: Amplification from reference gene primers served as the basis for estimated nucleated cell counts. Generated by immunoSEQ multiplex PCR, the TCRdb table keeps only in-frame clones and is missing some. V, J and clone size derive from that table, while D and trimming were established from the DNA sequence. In the table there are about 110,000 clones, 82% of which are singletons. This TCR came from a woman aged 55-70 years with acute or convalescent COVID-19. The sequenced sample was peripheral blood. The rearrangement links TRBV2 to TRBJ2-3, with 12 bases fitting TRBD2. CDR3 nucleotides: TGTGCCAGCAGCGAAGGGCTAGCGGGGGGGCTAGATACGCAGTATTTT. This codes for CASSEGLAGGLDTQYF.